This T cell receptor beta chain comes out of a study of blood T cell repertoires in COVID-19 (dated by TCRdb to 2020 to 2021). For the wider study: Samples covering the acute and convalescent phases of COVID-19 were provided by collaborators in the United States, Italy and Spain. Sample metadata almost always included a de-identified subject ID, COVID-19 status, age in years and sex. HLA class I and class II types, where available, came from metadata supplied by the sample provider rather than from assay-based typing. The repertoires were released in a freely available public database meant as a resource for research on the immune response to SARS-CoV-2. The samples were drawn from two sources: the first 160 participants of the ongoing ImmuneRACE study, and fewer than 1,500 subjects contributed by 6 global collaborators. Subjects who had been exposed to COVID-19, were actively infected with it, or had recovered from it provided the deeply sampled blood TCRbeta repertoires that made up the dataset. The prospective study material was composed of cDNA or gDNA derived from T cells, B-cell-depleted T cells, or PBMCs. The full study reports these points: The quantity of clinical and demographic metadata differed by source and by participant and was supplied without curation.

TCRbeta CDR3 regions were amplified from genomic DNA by means of the immunoSEQ Assay, a bias-controlled multiplex PCR. The authors processed their data as follows. Within the assay, amplification of reference gene primers was used to estimate how many nucleated cells each sample contained. Sequence reads were collapsed and filtered to measure the absolute abundance of every unique TCRbeta CDR3 rearrangement. For each sample, productive Simpson clonality was calculated as the square root of Simpson's diversity index across productive rearrangements. TCRdb took this table from immuneACCESS and kept in-frame rearrangements with V and J called. Such tables lack part of the clones; where checked against another copy, unresolved V genes explain under half of the gap, and the rest is unexplained. V and J calls and clone size come straight from that table; D and trimming were deduced from the DNA. Here the sample has under 250,000 clones; 82% occur a single time. About 3.8% of the sample is taken by the ten largest.

Points on this clone: Its antigen has not been determined. Within one base of it there is no much larger clone, and no base qualities were kept.

The collaborating institutions used their own protocols to collect whole blood in K2EDTA tubes. For TCRbeta analysis, collaborator samples were shipped as frozen whole blood, as isolated PBMCs, or as DNA extracted from either sample type. The sample consisted of peripheral blood. This clonotype was obtained from a woman aged 80 or over with acute or convalescent COVID-19.

The CDR3 protein is CASSLTSGGSGQYF. The DNA sequence follows: TGTGCCAGCAGCTTAACGAGCGGGGGGTCCGGGCAGTACTTC. The rearrangement combines TRBV11-2 with TRBJ2-7, with 9 junctional bases fitting TRBD2. The CDR1 and CDR2 encoded by the germline V gene are SGHAT and FQNNGV. Ends trimmed: V by 2 bases, J by 9 bases; bases unmatched to a gene: 8. Taken from cysteine to phenylalanine, the CDR3 has 14 residues. This entry keeps only the CDR3 DNA: 42 bases, framed from base 1.